The 2 T cell receptor beta chains reported below all come from one sample, sequenced in a study of T cells in Graves' hyperthyroidism and ophthalmopathy. Amplification targeted TCR beta CDR3 regions from RNA transcripts. Primed by the HTBI set, a first-round RT-PCR was run on the TCR CDR3. MiXCR was run by TCRdb on the multiplex PCR reads, yielding one entry per CDR3 protein. The profile shows over 700,000 distinct CDR3 sequences, about 38% of them singletons. The source material was blood. These receptor sequences come from a man younger than 35 with Graves' hyperthyroidism.

This clonotype has a handful of counts. The rearrangement joins TRBV3-1 to TRBJ1-2; D gene ambiguous. Trimming shortened V by 4 bases and J by 1 base, and 10 bases separated the two germline ends. This CDR3 spans 14 amino acids. Germline CDR1 is LGHDT and CDR2 is YNNKEL (reference sequence). The CDR3: CASSPAVGNYGYTF. The CDR3 DNA is TGTGCCAGCAGCCCGGCGGTAGGTAACTATGGCTACACCTTC.

This clonotype was counted at least ten times. The genes are TRBV7-8 and TRBJ1-4, with D unclear. In germline, CDR1 is SGHVS, CDR2 FQNEAQ. Trimming took 5 bases from V and 0 from J, leaving 10 bases between them. This CDR3 has 15 amino acids. For the CDR3, the DNA is TGTGCCAGCAGCCCTAATGACGCAACTAATGAAAAACTGTTTTTT. Encoded protein: CASSPNDATNEKLFF.